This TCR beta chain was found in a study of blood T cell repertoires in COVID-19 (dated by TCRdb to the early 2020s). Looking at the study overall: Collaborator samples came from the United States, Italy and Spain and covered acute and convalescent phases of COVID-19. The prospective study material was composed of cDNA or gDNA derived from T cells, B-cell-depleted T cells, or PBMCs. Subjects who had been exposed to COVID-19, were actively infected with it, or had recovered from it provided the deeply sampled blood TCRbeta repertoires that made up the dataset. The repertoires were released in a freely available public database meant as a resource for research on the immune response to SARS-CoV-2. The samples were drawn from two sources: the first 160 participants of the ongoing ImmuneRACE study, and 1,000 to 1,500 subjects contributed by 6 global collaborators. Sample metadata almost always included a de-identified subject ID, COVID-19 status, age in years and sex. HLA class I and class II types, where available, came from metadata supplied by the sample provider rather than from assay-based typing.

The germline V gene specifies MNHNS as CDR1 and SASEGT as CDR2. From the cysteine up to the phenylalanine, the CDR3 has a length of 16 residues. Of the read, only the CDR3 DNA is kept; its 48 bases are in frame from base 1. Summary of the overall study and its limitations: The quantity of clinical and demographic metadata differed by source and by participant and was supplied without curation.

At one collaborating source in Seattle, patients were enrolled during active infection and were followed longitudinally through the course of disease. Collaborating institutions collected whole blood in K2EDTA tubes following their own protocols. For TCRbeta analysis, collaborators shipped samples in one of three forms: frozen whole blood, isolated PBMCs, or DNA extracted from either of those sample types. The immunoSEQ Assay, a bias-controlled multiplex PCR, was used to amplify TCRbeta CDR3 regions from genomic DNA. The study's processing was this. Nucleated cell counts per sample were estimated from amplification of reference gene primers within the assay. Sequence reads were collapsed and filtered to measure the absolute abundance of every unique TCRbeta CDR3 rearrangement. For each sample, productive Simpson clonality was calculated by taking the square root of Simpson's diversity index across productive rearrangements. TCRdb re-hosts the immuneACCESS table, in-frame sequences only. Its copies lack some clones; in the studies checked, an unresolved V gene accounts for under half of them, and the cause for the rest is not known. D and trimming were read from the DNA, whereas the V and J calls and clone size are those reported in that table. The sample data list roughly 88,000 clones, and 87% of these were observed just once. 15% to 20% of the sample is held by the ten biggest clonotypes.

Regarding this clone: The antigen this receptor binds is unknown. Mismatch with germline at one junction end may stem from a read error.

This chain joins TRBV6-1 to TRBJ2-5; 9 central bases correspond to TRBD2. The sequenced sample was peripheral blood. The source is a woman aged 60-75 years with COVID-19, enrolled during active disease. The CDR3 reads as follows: CASREGLANPKRGQYF. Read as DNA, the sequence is TGTGCCAGCAGGGAAGGACTAGCGAACCCCAAGAGAGGACAGTACTTC.